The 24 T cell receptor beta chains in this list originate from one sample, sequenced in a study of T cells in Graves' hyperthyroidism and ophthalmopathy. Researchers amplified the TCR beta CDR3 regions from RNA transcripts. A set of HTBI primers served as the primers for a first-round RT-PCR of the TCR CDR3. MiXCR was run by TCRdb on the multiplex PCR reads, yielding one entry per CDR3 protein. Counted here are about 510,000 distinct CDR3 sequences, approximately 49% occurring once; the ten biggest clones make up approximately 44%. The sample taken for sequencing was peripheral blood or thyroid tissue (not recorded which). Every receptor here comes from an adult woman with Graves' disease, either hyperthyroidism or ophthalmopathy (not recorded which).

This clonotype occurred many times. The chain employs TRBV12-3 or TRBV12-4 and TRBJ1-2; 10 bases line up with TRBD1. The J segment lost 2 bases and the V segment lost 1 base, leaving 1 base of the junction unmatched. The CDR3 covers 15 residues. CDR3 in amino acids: CASSLGGQGNYGYTF. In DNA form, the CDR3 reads TGTGCCAGCAGTTTAGGGGGACAGGGGAACTATGGCTACACCTTC.

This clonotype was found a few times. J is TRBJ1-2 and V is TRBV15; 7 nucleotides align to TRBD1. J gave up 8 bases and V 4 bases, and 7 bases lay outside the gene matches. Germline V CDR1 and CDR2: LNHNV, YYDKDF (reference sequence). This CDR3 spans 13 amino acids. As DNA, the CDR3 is TGTGCCACCAGCACCGAGACAGGGAGCGGCTACACCTTC. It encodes CATSTETGSGYTF.

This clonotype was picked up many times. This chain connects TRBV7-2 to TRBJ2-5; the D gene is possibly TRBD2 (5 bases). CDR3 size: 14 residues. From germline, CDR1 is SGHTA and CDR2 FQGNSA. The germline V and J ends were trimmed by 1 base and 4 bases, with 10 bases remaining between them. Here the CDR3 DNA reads TGTGCCAGCAGCTTAGTAGAGGGAACAGAGACCCAGTACTTC. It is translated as CASSLVEGTETQYF. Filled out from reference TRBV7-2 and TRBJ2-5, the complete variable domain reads GAGVSQSPSNKVTEKGKDVELRCDPISGHTALYWYRQSLGQGLEFLIYFQGNSAPDKSGLPSDRFSAERTGGSVSTLTIQRTQQEDSAVYLCASSLVEGTETQYFGPGTRLLVL.

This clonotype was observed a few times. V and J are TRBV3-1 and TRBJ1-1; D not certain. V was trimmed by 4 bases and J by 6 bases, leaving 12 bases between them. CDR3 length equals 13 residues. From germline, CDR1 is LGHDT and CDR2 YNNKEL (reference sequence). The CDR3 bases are TGTGCCAGCAGCCCCTCGGGAACTCCTGAAGCTTTCTTT. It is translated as CASSPSGTPEAFF.

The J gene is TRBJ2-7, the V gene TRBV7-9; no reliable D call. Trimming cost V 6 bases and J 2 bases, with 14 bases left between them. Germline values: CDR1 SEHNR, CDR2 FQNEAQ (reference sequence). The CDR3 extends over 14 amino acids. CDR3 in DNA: TGTGCCAGCAGAGGTTTCGCACCCGCCTACGAGCAGTACTTC. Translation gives CASRGFAPAYEQYF.

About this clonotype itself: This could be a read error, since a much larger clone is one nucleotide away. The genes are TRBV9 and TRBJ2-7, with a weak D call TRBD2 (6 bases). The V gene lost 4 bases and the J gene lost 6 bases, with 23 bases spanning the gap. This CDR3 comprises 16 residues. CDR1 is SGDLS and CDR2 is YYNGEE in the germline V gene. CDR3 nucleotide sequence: TGTGCCAGCAGCAAAACCGGGAGACCGTTCGGCGGCGAGCAGTACTTC. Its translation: CASSKTGRPFGGEQYF. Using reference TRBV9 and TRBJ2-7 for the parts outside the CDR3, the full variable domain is DSGVTQTPKHLITATGQRVTLRCSPRSGDLSVYWYQQSLDQGLQFLIQYYNGEERAKGNILERFSAQQFPDLHSELNLSSLELGDSALYFCASSKTGRPFGGEQYFGPGTRLTVT.

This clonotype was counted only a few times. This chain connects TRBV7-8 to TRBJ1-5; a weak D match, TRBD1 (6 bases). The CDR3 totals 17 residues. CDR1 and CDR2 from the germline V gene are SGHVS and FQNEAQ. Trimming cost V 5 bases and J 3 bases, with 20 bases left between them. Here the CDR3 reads CASSHLSRQAINQPQHF. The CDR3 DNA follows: TGTGCCAGCAGCCACTTGAGCAGACAGGCGATCAATCAGCCCCAGCATTTT. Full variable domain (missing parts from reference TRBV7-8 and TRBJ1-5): GAGVSQSPRYKVAKRGQDVALRCDPISGHVSLFWYQQALGQGPEFLTYFQNEAQLDKSGLPSDRFFAERPEGSVSTLKIQRTQQEDSAVYLCASSHLSRQAINQPQHFGDGTRLSIL.

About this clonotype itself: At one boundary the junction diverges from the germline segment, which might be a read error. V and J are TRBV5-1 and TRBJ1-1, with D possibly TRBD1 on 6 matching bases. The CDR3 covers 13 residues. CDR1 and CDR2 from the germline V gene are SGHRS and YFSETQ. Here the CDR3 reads CANSLTGGTEAFF. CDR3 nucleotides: TGCGCCAACAGCTTAACCGGGGGCACTGAGGCTTTCTTT.

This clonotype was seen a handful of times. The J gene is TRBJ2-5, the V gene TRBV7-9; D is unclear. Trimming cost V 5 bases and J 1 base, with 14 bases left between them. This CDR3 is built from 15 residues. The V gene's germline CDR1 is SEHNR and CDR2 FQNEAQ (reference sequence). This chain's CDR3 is CASSERLVGQETQYF. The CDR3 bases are TGTGCCAGCAGCGAGAGGCTAGTAGGCCAAGAGACCCAGTACTTC.

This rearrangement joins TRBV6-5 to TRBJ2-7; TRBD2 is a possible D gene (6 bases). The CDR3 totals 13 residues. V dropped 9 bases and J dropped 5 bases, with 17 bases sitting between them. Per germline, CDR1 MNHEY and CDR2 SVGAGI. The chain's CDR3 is CASTGRAGHEQYF. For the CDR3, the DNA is TGTGCCAGTACCGGTAGGGCGGGACACGAGCAGTACTTC.

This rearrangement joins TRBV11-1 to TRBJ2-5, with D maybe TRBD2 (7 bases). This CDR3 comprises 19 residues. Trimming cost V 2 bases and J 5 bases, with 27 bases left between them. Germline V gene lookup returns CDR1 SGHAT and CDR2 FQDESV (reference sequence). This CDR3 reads CASSLKGQGTLAVGETQYF. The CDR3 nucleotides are TGTGCCAGCAGCTTAAAGGGCCAGGGGACCCTAGCGGTGGGGGAGACCCAGTACTTC.

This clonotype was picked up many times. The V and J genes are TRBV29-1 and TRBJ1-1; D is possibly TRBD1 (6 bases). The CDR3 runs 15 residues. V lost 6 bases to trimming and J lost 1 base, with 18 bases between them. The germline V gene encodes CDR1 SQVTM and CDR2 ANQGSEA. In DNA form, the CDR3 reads TGCAGCGTCCAACCCTACGGGACAACGAACACTGAAGCTTTCTTT. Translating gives CSVQPYGTTNTEAFF.

The CDR3 region has the DNA TGTGCCAGCAGCTTACCCGGGGGTAGCGGGAGAACCACCGAGCAGTACTTC. It codes for CASSLPGGSGRTTEQYF. V gene TRBV7-2 combines with J gene TRBJ2-7, with 9 bases matching TRBD2. This CDR3 has 17 amino acids. Germline values: CDR1 SGHTA, CDR2 FQGNSA. The V segment lost 2 bases and the J segment 6 bases; nucleotides outside the gene matches: 14.

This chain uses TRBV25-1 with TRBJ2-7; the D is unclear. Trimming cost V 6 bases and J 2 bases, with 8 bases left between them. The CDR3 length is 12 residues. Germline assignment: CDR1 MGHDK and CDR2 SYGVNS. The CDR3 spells CASSPLPYEQYF. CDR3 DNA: TGTGCCAGCAGCCCTCTTCCCTACGAGCAGTACTTC.

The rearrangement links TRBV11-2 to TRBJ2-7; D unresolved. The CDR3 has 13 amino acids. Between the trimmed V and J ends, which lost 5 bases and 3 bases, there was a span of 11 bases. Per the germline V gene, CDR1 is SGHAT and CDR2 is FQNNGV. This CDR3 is CASSGPLNYEQYF. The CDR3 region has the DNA TGTGCCAGCAGCGGACCCCTAAACTACGAGCAGTACTTC.

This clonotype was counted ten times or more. For the CDR3, the DNA is TGTGCCAGCAGTTACGGCAGGGGCCAGCCCCAGCATTTT. This encodes CASSYGRGQPQHF. V gene TRBV6-6 combines with J gene TRBJ1-5; D is perhaps TRBD1 (6 bases). CDR1 and CDR2 from the germline V gene are MNHNY and SVGAGI (reference sequence). The ends were cut back, 2 bases at V and 7 bases at J, with 9 bases in the middle. This CDR3 region has 13 residues.

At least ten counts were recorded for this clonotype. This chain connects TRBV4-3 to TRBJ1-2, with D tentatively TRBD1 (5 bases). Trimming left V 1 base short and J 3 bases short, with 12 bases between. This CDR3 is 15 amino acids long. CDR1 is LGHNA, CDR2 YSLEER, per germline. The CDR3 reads CASSQAVGGDYGYTF. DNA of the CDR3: TGCGCCAGCAGCCAAGCGGTAGGAGGGGACTATGGCTACACCTTC.

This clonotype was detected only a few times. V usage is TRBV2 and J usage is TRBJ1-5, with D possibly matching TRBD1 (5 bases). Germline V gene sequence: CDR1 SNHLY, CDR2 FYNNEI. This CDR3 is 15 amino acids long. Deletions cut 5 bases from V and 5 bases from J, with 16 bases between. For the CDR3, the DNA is TGTGCCAGCAGTTATTCCGGTTGGGGGGATCAGCCCCAGCATTTT. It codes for CASSYSGWGDQPQHF.

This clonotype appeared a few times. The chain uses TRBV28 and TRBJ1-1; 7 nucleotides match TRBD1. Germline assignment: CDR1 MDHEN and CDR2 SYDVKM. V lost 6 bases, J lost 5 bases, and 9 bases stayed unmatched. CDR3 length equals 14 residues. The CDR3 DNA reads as TGTGCCAGCAGAGACCCCAGGGGGTGGACTGAAGCTTTCTTT. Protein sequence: CASRDPRGWTEAFF.

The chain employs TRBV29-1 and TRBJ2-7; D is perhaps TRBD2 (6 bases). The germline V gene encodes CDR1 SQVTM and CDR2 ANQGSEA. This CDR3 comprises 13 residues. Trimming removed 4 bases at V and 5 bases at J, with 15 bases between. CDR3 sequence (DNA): TGCAGCGTTGTGGGGACGGAGGGCGACGAGCAGTACTTC. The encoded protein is CSVVGTEGDEQYF.

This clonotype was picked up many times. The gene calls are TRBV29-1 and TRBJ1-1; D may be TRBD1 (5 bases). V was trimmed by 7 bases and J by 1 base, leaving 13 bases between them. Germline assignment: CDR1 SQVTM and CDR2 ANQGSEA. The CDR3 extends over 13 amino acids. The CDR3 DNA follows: TGCAGCGGGGGGGTGAACGGGAACACTGAAGCTTTCTTT. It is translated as CSGGVNGNTEAFF.

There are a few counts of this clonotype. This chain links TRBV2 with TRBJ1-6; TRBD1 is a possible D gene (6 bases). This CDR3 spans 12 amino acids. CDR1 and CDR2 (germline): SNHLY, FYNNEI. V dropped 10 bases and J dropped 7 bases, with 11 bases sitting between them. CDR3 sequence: CATNRENSPLHF. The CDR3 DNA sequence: TGTGCCACCAACAGGGAAAATTCACCCCTCCACTTT.

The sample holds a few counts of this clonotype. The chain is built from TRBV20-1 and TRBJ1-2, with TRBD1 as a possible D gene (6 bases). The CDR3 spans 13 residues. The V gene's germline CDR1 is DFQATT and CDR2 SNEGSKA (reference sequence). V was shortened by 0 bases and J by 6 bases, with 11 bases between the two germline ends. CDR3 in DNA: TGCAGTGCTAGAGATTACAGGGAGGATGGCTACACCTTC. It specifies CSARDYREDGYTF.

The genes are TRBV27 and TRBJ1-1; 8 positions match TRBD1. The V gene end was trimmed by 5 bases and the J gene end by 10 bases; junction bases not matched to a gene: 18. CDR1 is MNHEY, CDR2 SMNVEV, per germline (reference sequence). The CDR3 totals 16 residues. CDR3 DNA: TGTGCCAGCAGTAAAACAGGGGGAAGGAGTTCACGAGGAGCTTTCTTT. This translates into CASSKTGGRSSRGAFF.